The rows below give T cell receptor beta chains drawn from one sample of a study of T cell responses to AZD1222 COVID-19 vaccine. TCRdb's copy holds only in-frame clones and misses some; the assay was immunoSEQ multiplex PCR. The sample includes 90,000 to 150,000 clones, just over 85% of them seen just once. Sequenced here: peripheral blood, sampled on day 0 of AZD1222 vaccination. The origin of the receptors is an adult in good health. CDR3s include the opening cysteine and the closing phenylalanine or tryptophan. A D gene is named only where the DNA matches it firmly. Size values are once, few and many counts, or a class for expanded clones, and some rows have none.

>NA|TRBD2|TRBJ2-1|TRBV27
TGTGCCAGCAGGGGACTAGCGCGGATTGAGCAGTTCTTC
CASRGLARIEQFF
>few|TRBD1|TRBJ2-1|TRBV7-3
TGTGCCAGCAGCCCTGGACAGGAATCCTACAATGAGCAGTTCTTC
CASSPGQESYNEQFF
>few|NA|TRBJ2-2|TRBV27
TGTGCCAGCAGGAAAAGTGGACAGAACACCGGGGAGCTGTTTTTT
CASRKSGQNTGELFF
>NA|NA|TRBJ2-7|TRBV7-2
TGTGCCAGCAGCTTAAAGGAGACGGCCTACGAGCAGTACTTC
CASSLKETAYEQYF
>NA|NA|TRBJ2-2|TRBV6-5
TGTGCCAGTCCTAGCCCAGGGGAAAACACCGGGGAGCTGTTTTTT
CASPSPGENTGELFF
>NA|NA|TRBJ2-2|TRBV5-6
TGTGCCAGCAGCTTGGGTGGGGGTTCCGGGGAGCTGTTTTTT
CASSLGGGSGELFF
>NA|TRBD2|TRBJ2-3|TRBV4-2
TGTGCCAGCAGCCAAGGGACTAGCGGGAGGGCCAGCACAGATACGCAGTATTTT
CASSQGTSGRASTDTQYF
>few|NA|TRBJ1-2|TRBV7-9
TGTGCCAGCAGCTTCCGAGCTGGAGACTATGGCTACACCTTC
CASSFRAGDYGYTF
>NA|NA|TRBJ1-4|TRBV5-1
TGCGCCAGCAGCCTAGGGACAACTAATGAAAAACTGTTTTTT
CASSLGTTNEKLFF
>NA|NA|TRBJ1-6|TRBV28
TGTGCCAGCAGTTCCCTGGCCTATTCACCCCTCCACTTT
CASSSLAYSPLHF
>NA|TRBD2|TRBJ2-7|TRBV15
TGTGCCACCAGCTCCCGGACTAGCGGGAACTACGAGCAGTACTTC
CATSSRTSGNYEQYF
>NA|NA|TRBJ1-3|TRBV6-5
TGTGCCAGCAGTTACTCGAGGGAATACCGAAACACCATATATTTT
CASSYSREYRNTIYF
>NA|TRBD1|TRBJ1-6|TRBV27
TGTGCCAGCAGTCGGGGGACAGGGAATTCACCCCTCCACTTT
CASSRGTGNSPLHF
>NA|TRBD1|TRBJ1-1|TRBV9
TGTGCCAGCAGCGCCCAACAGGGGAGCACTGAAGCTTTCTTT
CASSAQQGSTEAFF
>NA|TRBD2|TRBJ2-3|TRBV5-1
TGCGCCAGCAGTATTAGCGGGATCACAGATACGCAGTATTTT
CASSISGITDTQYF
>NA|NA|TRBJ2-2|TRBV18
TGTGCCAGCTCACCACAGCAGGAGAACACCGGGGAGCTGTTTTTT
CASSPQQENTGELFF
>once|TRBD1|TRBJ2-1|TRBV6-5
TGTGCCAGCAGTTACCCCGGGACAGGGACTGAGCAGTTCTTC
CASSYPGTGTEQFF
>NA|TRBD1|TRBJ1-6|TRBV5-1
TGCGCCAGCAGCCGTCAGGGGGCGAGAAGTAATTCACCCCTCCACTTT
CASSRQGARSNSPLHF
>NA|NA|TRBJ1-2|TRBV6-6
TGTGCCAGCAGTTACCCCGCCAGGTCGAACTATGGCTACACCTTC
CASSYPARSNYGYTF
>NA|TRBD1|TRBJ2-7|TRBV19
TGTGCCAGTAGTACAGGGACAGGTGGGGGATACGAGCAGTACTTC
CASSTGTGGGYEQYF
>NA|NA|TRBJ2-5|TRBV6-5
TGTGCCAGCAGTTACTCGAGACTAGGAGAGACCCAGTACTTC
CASSYSRLGETQYF
>NA|NA|TRBJ1-5|TRBV18
TGTGCCAGCTCGGCCGGGGGCAATCAGCCCCAGCATTTT
CASSAGGNQPQHF
>NA|NA|TRBJ2-3|TRBV3-1/TRBV3-2
TGTGCCACTTCCGCGAGGGGGACAGATACGCAGTATTTT
CATSARGTDTQYF
>NA|NA|TRBJ2-7|TRBV5-4
TGTGCCAGCAGCCACAACACGGGCTACGAGCAGTACTTC
CASSHNTGYEQYF
>NA|NA|TRBJ1-3|TRBV2
TGTGCCAGCAGAGAACTTAGGGGTTCTGGAAACACCATATATTTT
CASRELRGSGNTIYF
>NA|NA|TRBJ2-4|TRBV10-3
TGTGCCATCAGTGAGTCTGGTGACAGCAAAAACATTCAGTACTTC
CAISESGDSKNIQYF
>NA|NA|TRBJ1-2|TRBV7-9
TGTGCCAGCAGCTTAATGGGGGTCTCTGGCTACACCTTC
CASSLMGVSGYTF
>NA|NA|TRBJ2-3|TRBV24-1
TGTGCCACCAGTGATTCTTCCGGGTATGGGGATACGCAGTATTTT
CATSDSSGYGDTQYF